The source of this T cell receptor (beta chain) is a study of post-analysis software for immune sequencing data. Findings and caveats of the study: When patients were compared with controls, four to six TRBV segments were more frequent, TRBV5-6, TRBV5-1 and TRBV20-1 among them. Diversity measured as normalized Chao1 was significantly lower in multiple sclerosis patients than in controls.

This clonotype was counted only a few times. Its antigen remains unidentified. Germline V gives CDR1 MGHRA, CDR2 YSYEKL. The CDR3 sequence is 15 residues long. With V trimmed by 3 bases and J by 5 bases, 6 bases remained unmatched. Incorporated into the TCR beta cDNA libraries were unique molecular identifiers, which served to reduce PCR and sequencing biases. TCRdb reprocessed the PCR reads via MiXCR and lists one record per CDR3 protein. The sample gives hundreds of thousands of distinct CDR3 sequences, over 35% of which show up once; over 10% is in the top ten. The sequencing input was blood. The sequence derives from a girl under 18 with multiple sclerosis. V gene TRBV4-1 combines with J gene TRBJ2-1, with 8 bases lining up with TRBD1. CDR3 bases: TGCGCCAGCAGCCATACAGGGGGAAATGACAATGAGCAGTTCTTC. It encodes CASSHTGGNDNEQFF.